This T cell receptor (beta chain) was documented in a study of blood T cell repertoires in COVID-19. The CDR3 has 13 residues. In the original analysis: Reference gene primers were amplified, and this amplification served to estimate nucleated cell counts. The data were produced by immunoSEQ multiplex PCR, yet TCRdb's version contains in-frame clones alone and is incomplete. V, J and clone size reflect that table, while D and trimming were determined from the DNA. The sample holds approximately 21,000 clones; around 67% are singletons and the top ten take approximately 19%. This clone was seen just once.

The TCR originated in a human donor in a cohort sampled during active or convalescent COVID-19. Material: peripheral blood. This sequence joins TRBV21-1 and TRBJ2-7; the table's D call, TRBD2, was not checked against the DNA. TRBV21-1 is listed as a pseudogene. CDR3 in DNA: TGTGCCAGCAGTCGACGAGGGGCGGGGGAGCAGTACTTC. This gives the protein CASSRRGAGEQYF.